This entry lists 29 T cell receptor beta chains sequenced from one sample in a study of cytomegalovirus exposure and HLA in healthy donors. The primer mix had 60 Vbeta and 13 Jbeta primers. The table came from immunoSEQ multiplex PCR; TCRdb's copy has only in-frame clones and leaves some out. The repertoire holds more than 110,000 clones, with over 70% as singletons. The material sequenced was PBMCs. These receptors were collected from a man aged 18 to 30 in good health and CMV-seronegative.

The J gene is TRBJ2-7, the V gene TRBV5-6, with 10 bases matching TRBD1. V shed 2 bases, J shed 7 bases, and the junction held 6 bases outside the gene matches. Germline lookup yields CDR1 SGHDT and CDR2 YYEEEE. This CDR3 region has 14 residues. CDR3 nucleotides: TGTGCCAGCAGCTTTGGGACAGGGGTGTGGGAGCAGTACTTC. This sequence encodes CASSFGTGVWEQYF.

This chain links TRBV29-1 with TRBJ1-2, with D perhaps matching TRBD1 (5 bases). V lost 5 bases and J lost 4, with 8 bases in between. Germline-derived CDR1 and CDR2 are SQVTM and ANQGSEA. The CDR3 length is 11 residues. DNA for the CDR3: TGCAGCGTTCCCACAGGCTATGGCTACACCTTC. Its protein product is CSVPTGYGYTF.

The CDR3 spells CASSFVTGGSYEQYF. The DNA of the CDR3 is TGCGCCAGCAGCTTTGTCACAGGGGGGTCCTACGAGCAGTACTTC. The J gene is TRBJ2-7, the V gene TRBV5-1; 8 bases match TRBD1. The CDR3 loop spans 15 amino acids. The V segment lost 2 bases and the J segment 1 base; nucleotides outside the gene matches: 5. Per the germline V gene, CDR1 is SGHRS and CDR2 is YFSETQ.

This clone was seen once. V and J are TRBV25-1 and TRBJ1-1; no clear D. The CDR3 contains 13 residues. Germline V lookup: CDR1 MGHDK, CDR2 SYGVNS. V was trimmed by 6 bases and J by 3 bases, leaving 11 bases between them. CDR3 region: CASSFDRDTEAFF. The CDR3 region has the DNA TGTGCCAGCAGCTTTGACCGGGACACTGAAGCTTTCTTT.

The genes are TRBV27 and TRBJ2-1, with D tentatively TRBD1 (6 bases). Deletions cut 5 bases from V and 8 bases from J, with 19 bases between. CDR3 size: 15 residues. Germline values: CDR1 MNHEY, CDR2 SMNVEV (reference sequence). CDR3 coding DNA: TGTGCCAGCAGTCCCCGAGGGGGACGCCCGGATGAGCAGTTCTTC. Amino acid sequence: CASSPRGGRPDEQFF.

The chain uses TRBV4-2 and TRBJ2-1; 12 bases map to TRBD2. The CDR3 totals 19 residues. Germline V gives CDR1 LGHNA, CDR2 YNFKEQ. V gave up 1 base and J gave up 3 bases; unmatched junction bases: 10. CDR3 residues: CASSQGGGLAGGSYNEQFF. The CDR3 nucleotides read TGTGCCAGCAGCCAAGGTGGAGGTCTAGCGGGGGGGAGCTACAATGAGCAGTTCTTC.

The V and J genes are TRBV18 and TRBJ1-5; TRBD1 agrees at 9 bases. Germline values: CDR1 KGHSH, CDR2 LQKENI. The CDR3 extends over 14 amino acids. V lost 3 bases, J lost 5 bases, and 2 bases stayed unmatched. This CDR3 is CASSPGQGYQPQHF. Written as DNA, the CDR3 is TGTGCCAGCTCACCGGGACAGGGATATCAGCCCCAGCATTTT. Filled out from reference TRBV18 and TRBJ1-5, the complete variable domain reads NAGVMQNPRHLVRRRGQEARLRCSPMKGHSHVYWYRQLPEEGLKFMVYLQKENIIDESGMPKERFSAEFPKEGPSILRIQQVVRGDSAAYFCASSPGQGYQPQHFGDGTRLSIL.

This clone has only one observation. The rearrangement uses TRBV5-4 and TRBJ2-1, with TRBD1 matching over 7 bases. The ends lost 2 bases at V and 9 bases at J; junction bases unmatched: 8. CDR1 is SGHNT, CDR2 YYREEE, per germline (reference sequence). The CDR3 runs to 14 residues. The CDR3 DNA reads TGTGCCAGCAGCTTAGGGGGCGTTGGGGGTGAGCAGTTCTTC. Translation: CASSLGGVGGEQFF. Together with reference TRBV5-4 and TRBJ2-1, the CDR3 gives the full variable domain: ETGVTQSPTHLIKTRGQQVTLRCSSQSGHNTVSWYQQALGQGPQFIFQYYREEENGRGNFPPRFSGLQFPNYSSELNVNALELDDSALYLCASSLGGVGGEQFFGPGTRLTVL.

The rearrangement joins TRBV19 to TRBJ2-5, with 9 bases aligning to TRBD1. The V and J ends lost 6 bases and 4 bases, in that order; junction bases with no gene match: 3. Germline lookup yields CDR1 LNHDA and CDR2 SQIVND (reference sequence). This CDR3 region has 13 residues. CDR3: CASRGTGRETQYF. CDR3 bases: TGTGCCAGTAGGGGGACAGGGCGAGAGACCCAGTACTTC.

V and J are TRBV6-5 and TRBJ2-7; 12 bases align to TRBD1. The CDR3 has 15 amino acids. Germline V gives CDR1 MNHEY, CDR2 SVGAGI. V trimming: 5 bases; J trimming: 5 bases; junction bases outside the gene matches: 7. The CDR3 bases are TGTGCCAGCAGTCGACCGGGACAGGGGGCCGACGAGCAGTACTTC. Translating gives CASSRPGQGADEQYF.

The rearrangement uses TRBV19 and TRBJ1-6; 9 bases fit TRBD1. V shed 7 bases and J 8 bases; nucleotides not matched to a gene: 3. Germline CDR1 reads LNHDA; CDR2 reads SQIVND (reference sequence). The CDR3 totals 13 residues. The CDR3 sequence: CASMDRGYSPLHF. The CDR3 nucleotides read TGTGCCAGTATGGACAGGGGTTATTCACCCCTCCACTTT.

This sequence joins TRBV6-1 and TRBJ2-5; possible D gene TRBD2, 6 bases. The CDR3 consists of 16 residues. V was clipped by 3 bases and J by 5 bases, with 19 bases between them. Germline V lookup: CDR1 MNHNS, CDR2 SASEGT. The chain's CDR3 is CASSDPSGVIRETQYF. The CDR3 nucleotides read TGTGCCAGCAGTGATCCTTCGGGGGTGATTCGGGAGACCCAGTACTTC.

The chain recombines TRBV6-5 with TRBJ1-1; no clear D. The germline V gene encodes CDR1 MNHEY and CDR2 SVGAGI. V was trimmed by 8 bases and J by 4 bases, leaving 8 bases between them. This CDR3 contains 11 residues. The CDR3 sequence: CASGLGTEAFF. For the CDR3, the DNA is TGTGCCAGCGGGCTGGGCACTGAAGCTTTCTTT.

The gene calls are TRBV4-3 and TRBJ1-2, with D possibly TRBD1 on 5 matching bases. Trimming removed 1 base at V and 6 bases at J, with 15 bases between. CDR3 size: 15 residues. Germline CDR1 reads LGHNA; CDR2 reads YSLEER. For the CDR3, the DNA is TGCGCCAGCAGCCAAGGAATTACAGGAGGGAATGGCTACACCTTC. Translated: CASSQGITGGNGYTF.

The DNA of the CDR3 is TGCGCCAGCAGCCCCCAGGGATCCTATGGCTACACCTTC. Protein product: CASSPQGSYGYTF. The chain employs TRBV4-3 and TRBJ1-2, with D maybe TRBD1 (5 bases). Germline-derived CDR1 and CDR2 are LGHNA and YSLEER. The CDR3 runs to 13 residues. V shed 4 bases and J shed 4 bases, with 10 bases lying between them.

V and J are TRBV7-2 and TRBJ1-2; TRBD1 might be the D (5 bases). The CDR3 contains 13 residues. The germline CDR1 and CDR2 sequences are SGHTA and FQGNSA. With 5 bases removed from V and 2 bases from J, the gap between germline ends came to 9 bases. The CDR3: CASSRPGNYGYTF. The CDR3 nucleotides are TGTGCCAGCAGCCGACCAGGGAACTATGGCTACACCTTC. Full variable domain (rest looked up from reference TRBV7-2 and TRBJ1-2): GAGVSQSPSNKVTEKGKDVELRCDPISGHTALYWYRQSLGQGLEFLIYFQGNSAPDKSGLPSDRFSAERTGGSVSTLTIQRTQQEDSAVYLCASSRPGNYGYTFGSGTRLTVV.

The V and J genes are TRBV9 and TRBJ2-3; D remains ambiguous. The ends were cut back, 4 bases at V and 2 bases at J, with 17 bases in the middle. This CDR3 is 16 amino acids long. Per the germline V gene, CDR1 is SGDLS and CDR2 is YYNGEE. The DNA for the CDR3 is TGTGCCAGCAGCCCTCGGGTAGGAATATACACAGATACGCAGTATTTT. Protein: CASSPRVGIYTDTQYF.

This clone was detected a few times. The rearrangement joins TRBV4-3 to TRBJ2-3; no clear D. This CDR3 has 14 amino acids. Per germline, CDR1 LGHNA and CDR2 YSLEER. Trimming pared 0 bases from V and 3 bases from J, leaving 7 bases between. The CDR3 region has the DNA TGCGCCAGCAGCCAAGATATTCGGACAGATACGCAGTATTTT. It yields the protein CASSQDIRTDTQYF.

The genes are TRBV25-1 and TRBJ2-5; 8 bases are shared with TRBD1. From germline, CDR1 is MGHDK and CDR2 SYGVNS. The CDR3 contains 15 residues. Trimming cost V 3 bases and J 2 bases; bases outside gene matches: 5. CDR3 nucleotides: TGTGCCAGCAGTGACCCCAGACAGGGGCAAGAGACCCAGTACTTC. Amino acid sequence: CASSDPRQGQETQYF. The complete variable domain, with remaining parts taken from reference TRBV25-1 and TRBJ2-5, reads EADIYQTPRYLVIGTGKKITLECSQTMGHDKMYWYQQDPGMELHLIHYSYGVNSTEKGDLSSESTVSRIRTEHFPLTLESARPSHTSQYLCASSDPRQGQETQYFGPGTRLLVL.

About this clone itself: This sample also contains other DNA sequences that code for the same CDR3. The chain has TRBV7-8 and TRBJ1-2; 7 nucleotides match TRBD1. V lost 1 base to trimming and J lost 6 bases; unmatched junction nucleotides: 8. Looked up from germline, CDR1 is SGHVS and CDR2 is FQNEAQ. This CDR3 has 15 residues. The CDR3 loop is CASSLGARQGHGYTF. The CDR3 region has the DNA TGTGCCAGCAGCTTAGGAGCCAGACAGGGCCATGGCTACACCTTC.

The gene calls are TRBV5-1 and TRBJ2-3, with D possibly TRBD2 on 6 matching bases. The germline V gene has CDR1 SGHRS and CDR2 YFSETQ. The CDR3 has 13 residues. The V and J ends lost 4 bases and 4 bases respectively, with 10 bases between them. CDR3 sequence reads: CASSGTVADTQYF. The CDR3 bases are TGCGCCAGCAGCGGGACTGTCGCAGATACGCAGTATTTT.

This clone was detected only a few times. The rearrangement joins TRBV4-2 to TRBJ1-2, with D hard to call. CDR1 is LGHNA and CDR2 is YNFKEQ in the germline V gene. There are 15 residues in the CDR3. V lost 2 bases and J lost 4, with 14 bases in between. CDR3 region: CASSQRLKGGYGYTF. The DNA of the CDR3 is TGTGCCAGCAGCCAACGACTCAAGGGAGGCTATGGCTACACCTTC.

This clone was recorded only once. At one of its ends the junction is not consistent with the germline gene, which may arise from a read error. The V and J genes are TRBV7-9 and TRBJ2-7; possible D gene TRBD1, 6 bases. Germline V gives CDR1 SEHNR, CDR2 FQNEAQ (reference sequence). The CDR3 runs to 16 residues. CDR3 sequence (DNA): TGTTCCAGCAGTCCGACAGGACCAACCAATCCCTACGAGCAGTACTTC. As protein: CSSSPTGPTNPYEQYF.

About this clone itself: One end of the junction does not line up with germline, which may come from a read error. The rearrangement uses TRBV7-9 and TRBJ1-2; D remains unclear. CDR3 size: 13 residues. Germline V gives CDR1 SEHNR, CDR2 FQNEAQ (reference sequence). The CDR3 sequence: CSSSSIRDYGYTF. The CDR3 DNA sequence: TGTTCCAGCAGCTCAATCCGGGACTATGGCTACACCTTC. Supplemented by reference TRBV7-9 and TRBJ1-2, the full variable domain reads DTGVSQNPRHKITKRGQNVTFRCDPISEHNRLYWYRQTLGQGPEFLTYFQNEAQLEKSRLLSDRFSAERPKGSFSTLEIQRTEQGDSAMYLCSSSSIRDYGYTFGSGTRLTVV.

The chain links TRBV4-3 to TRBJ2-5; TRBD1 aligns across 7 bases. The end of the DNA fits TRBJ2-7 better, so the J call may be wrong. Germline V gene data show CDR1 as LGHNA and CDR2 as YSLEER. CDR3 length: 16 residues. Written as DNA, the CDR3 is TGCGCCAGCAGCCAACGTCGACAGGGTGGTCGGATCGAGCAGTACTTC. Amino acids: CASSQRRQGGRIEQYF.

This clone was recorded a few times. The gene calls are TRBV10-3 and TRBJ1-5; D perhaps matches TRBD1 (5 bases). V gave up 5 bases and J gave up 5 bases, with 10 bases separating them. CDR1 is ENHRY, CDR2 SYGVKD, per germline. This CDR3 has 13 residues. The CDR3 loop reads CAISRDSHQPQHF. CDR3 nucleotides: TGTGCCATCAGTCGCGACAGTCATCAGCCCCAGCATTTT.

The chain combines TRBV4-3 with TRBJ2-1; 8 positions match TRBD1. This CDR3 region has 16 residues. After removal of 5 bases from V and 4 bases from J, the junction contained 10 bases not matched to a gene. CDR1 LGHNA and CDR2 YSLEER come from the germline V gene. CDR3 region: CASSGMGTGAYNEQFF. For the CDR3, the DNA is TGCGCCAGCAGCGGGATGGGGACAGGAGCTTACAATGAGCAGTTCTTC.

The chain couples TRBV6-1 to TRBJ1-6; 7 positions agree with TRBD1. CDR1 and CDR2 (germline): MNHNS, SASEGT. CDR3 length: 19 residues. After removal of 6 bases from V and 0 bases from J, the junction contained 14 bases not matched to a gene. CDR3 in amino acids: CASRERDSYMGSYNSPLHF. The CDR3 coding sequence is TGTGCCAGCAGAGAAAGGGACAGCTACATGGGCTCCTATAATTCACCCCTCCACTTT.

This clone was seen more than once but under ten times. The chain is built from TRBV19 and TRBJ2-6, with D perhaps TRBD2 (6 bases). The CDR3 runs 16 residues. Between the trimmed V and J ends, which lost 4 bases and 2 bases, there was a span of 12 bases. Germline CDR1 and CDR2: LNHDA and SQIVND (reference sequence). CDR3 sequence (DNA): TGTGCCAGTAGTACCTTTTGGAGGGCTGGGGCCAACGTCCTGACTTTC. This sequence encodes CASSTFWRAGANVLTF. The variable domain in full, completed from reference TRBV19 and TRBJ2-6, reads DGGITQSPKYLFRKEGQNVTLSCEQNLNHDAMYWYRQDPGQGLRLIYYSQIVNDFQKGDIAEGYSVSREKKESFPLTVTSAQKNPTAFYLCASSTFWRAGANVLTFGAGSRLTVL.